This is a list of T cell receptor beta chains from one sample in a study of cytomegalovirus exposure and HLA in healthy donors. Sequenced by immunoSEQ multiplex PCR; TCRdb stores in-frame clones only, minus some. The sample has about 160,000 clones; around 78% are singletons. The sample comprised PBMCs. The receptors stem from a woman aged 40 to 49 in good health and CMV-seronegative. Each CDR3 is given with its conserved first and last residue.

V	CDR3
TRBV19	CASSMEPGEYGYTF
TRBV5-1	CASSLQGVIGTEAFF
TRBV5-1	CASRSAGEGEQYF
TRBV30	CAWSQTSGRETQYF
TRBV18	CASSRVQGAWDTEAFF
TRBV6-1	CASSGEGTGGNGYTF
TRBV28	CASSLQGLSSYNEQFF
TRBV13	CASSPGLAGRDGELFF
TRBV30	CAWSLGLDNEQFF
TRBV7-9	CASSQNGVNQPQHF
TRBV7-2	CASSLAETYNEQFF
TRBV9	CASSVGQAAEDEKLFF
TRBV7-3	CASSFVSGDTQYF
TRBV5-1	CASSLDVRESGELFF
TRBV18	CASSPGEGPYNEQFF
TRBV19	CATSGLRGIYEQYF
TRBV9	CASSVGTGASQETQYF
TRBV19	CASTWGLGGNTEQFF
TRBV21-1	CASIGTPGSYNEQFF
TRBV21-1	CASSDPGQGNRNYNEQFF
TRBV11-3	CASSLGAGGNTGELFF
TRBV10-3	CAISGGQAHEQFF
TRBV10-3	CAISAESLNYGYTF
TRBV5-1	CASSLIAGRGTDTQYF
TRBV5-1	CASSLDPVGRTGELFF
TRBV29-1	CSVSLTGGIGNTIYF
TRBV11-2	CASSLPGLGFGTQYF
TRBV9	CASSVEASGRTDTQYF
TRBV7-6	CASSPLSGGGKNIQYF
TRBV29-1	CSVQGRSGRTNNEQFF
TRBV7-9	CASSTGLAFGAGELFF
TRBV7-3	CASSSGDGANVLTF
TRBV21-1	CASSKVGGENYEQYF
TRBV30	CAWSATSQGVGYTF
TRBV19	CASSIRYRVTEAFF
TRBV7-9	CASSPPGLAGVQEQFF
TRBV19	CASSILLAGFGEQYF
TRBV9	CASSVAMSGGANYGYTF
TRBV6-1	CASSEEVRVLIQPQHF
TRBV6-6	CASSYRGNQPQHF
TRBV30	CAWSPTGDQPQHF
TRBV5-4	CASSLTTSGYYNEQFF
TRBV28	CASSVLLLTYEQYF
TRBV2	CASSEGGTSSNTDTQYF
TRBV6-6	CASSSSANTEAFF
TRBV15	CATSELAAYNEQFF
TRBV25-1	CASSRQDYEQYF
TRBV28	CASIPGYSYEQYF
TRBV10-3	CAISESVQGANEQFF
TRBV6-6	CASRQTPTGAEQYF
TRBV19	CASRPVGQPVATNEKLFF
TRBV2	CASSQFLGQAYNEQFF
TRBV7-9	CASSPDFNEQFF
TRBV10-3	CAITRGTSGINEQFF
TRBV5-1	CASSLEGTTSWGEQFF
TRBV6-5	CASSYAGGNGELFF
TRBV28	CASSAGENYGYTF